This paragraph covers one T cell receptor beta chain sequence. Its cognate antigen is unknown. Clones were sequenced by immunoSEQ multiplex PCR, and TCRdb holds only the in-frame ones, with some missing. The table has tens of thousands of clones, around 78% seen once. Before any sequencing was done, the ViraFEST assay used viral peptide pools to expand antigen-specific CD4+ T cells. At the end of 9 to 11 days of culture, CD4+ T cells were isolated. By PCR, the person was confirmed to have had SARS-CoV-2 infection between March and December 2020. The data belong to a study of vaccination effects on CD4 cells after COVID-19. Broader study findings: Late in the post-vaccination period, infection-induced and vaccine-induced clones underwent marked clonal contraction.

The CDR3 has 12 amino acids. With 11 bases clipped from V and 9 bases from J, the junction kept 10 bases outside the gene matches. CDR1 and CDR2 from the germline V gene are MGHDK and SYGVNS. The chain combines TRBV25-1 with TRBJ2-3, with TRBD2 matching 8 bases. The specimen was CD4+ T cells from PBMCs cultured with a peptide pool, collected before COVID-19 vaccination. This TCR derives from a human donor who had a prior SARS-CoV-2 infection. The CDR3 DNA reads TGTGCCGCCGGGGGGGGACTCGGCACGCAGTATTTT. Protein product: CAAGGGLGTQYF.